A selection of T cell receptor beta chains follows, all from one sample in a study of early T cells in non-severe SARS-CoV-2 infection. MiXCR, run by TCRdb on the 5' RACE reads, gives a single entry per CDR3 protein. The table shows about 60,000 distinct CDR3 sequences, with around 13% occurring only once. The material sequenced was whole blood. The receptors come from an adult who was a healthcare worker with PCR-confirmed SARS-CoV-2 infection or an uninfected control (not recorded which). Each CDR3 is given with its conserved first and last residue. D genes are given only for firm matches. Clone size appears in some rows only: once, few, many, or a class for an expanded clone.

j_call v_call d_call clone_size cdr3_nt cdr3_aa
TRBJ1-1 TRBV5-1 . many TGCGCCAGCAGCGATGGGTCCCCCCGGAGGAACACTGAAGCTTTCTTT CASSDGSPRRNTEAFF
TRBJ1-4 TRBV6-5 . . TGTGCCAGCAGCGGGAGGGGGTCAGGGGTAACTAATGAAAAACTGTTTTTT CASSGRGSGVTNEKLFF
TRBJ1-3 TRBV21-1 . . TGTGCCAGCAGCTACCGGGTTCTTGACACCTTCTCTGGAAACACCATATATTTT CASSYRVLDTFSGNTIYF
TRBJ1-2 TRBV29-1 TRBD1 . TGCAGCGTTGAGAGGGGACAGACTACTAACTATGCCTACACCTTC CSVERGQTTNYAYTF
TRBJ1-6 TRBV20-1 TRBD1 once TGCAGTGCTAGAACGACAGGGGTTGTTAATTCACCCCTCCACTTT CSARTTGVVNSPLHF
TRBJ1-4 TRBV7-9 . many TGTGCCAGCAGCTTAGGTACCGAAAAACTGTTTTTT CASSLGTEKLFF
TRBJ1-2 TRBV9 . few TGTGCCAGCAGCAAGTCCGGGGCGGAAGGCTATGGCTACACCTTC CASSKSGAEGYGYTF
TRBJ2-7 TRBV12-3/TRBV12-4 . many TGTGCCAGCAGTTCGTCAACGGGCTCCCACAAGTACTTC CASSSSTGSHKYF
TRBJ1-1 TRBV28 . . TGTGCCAGCATAGGCGTAGTAAACACTGAAGCTTTCTTT CASIGVVNTEAFF
TRBJ2-7 TRBV6-1 . . TGTGCCAGCAGGGATTACTACGAGCAGTACTTC CASRDYYEQYF
TRBJ2-7 TRBV6-5 . many TGTGCCAGCAGTTCAGGGGTCGAGCAGTACTTC CASSSGVEQYF
TRBJ2-2 TRBV20-1 TRBD1 . TGCAGTGCTGGACGACAGGGGTACGCCGGGGAGCTGTTTTTT CSAGRQGYAGELFF
TRBJ1-6 TRBV11-2 TRBD1 many TGTGCCAGCAGCTTGGGTCTTCCAGGGGGGTCCTATAATTCACCCCTCCACTTT CASSLGLPGGSYNSPLHF
TRBJ2-3 TRBV29-1 . . TGCAGCGCCTCAGGGGACCATAGCACAGATACGCAGTATTTT CSASGDHSTDTQYF
TRBJ1-3 TRBV4-1 . many TGCGCCAGCAGCCAGGAGACAGCAGAATTCTCTGGAAACACCATATATTTT CASSQETAEFSGNTIYF
TRBJ2-7 TRBV28 . . TGTGCCCTAAGCCGACAGAGCTCCTACGAGCAGTACTTC CALSRQSSYEQYF